This is a list of T cell receptor beta chains from one sample in a study of early T cells in non-severe SARS-CoV-2 infection. TCRdb used MiXCR to reprocess the 5' RACE reads, holding one entry per CDR3 protein. Of 100,000 to 130,000 distinct CDR3 sequences detected, 9% to 13% appear once; the ten largest clones hold 3% to 3.5%. What was sequenced was whole blood. The receptors shown here come from an adult who was a healthcare worker with PCR-confirmed SARS-CoV-2 infection or an uninfected control (not recorded which). CDR3s include the opening cysteine and the closing phenylalanine or tryptophan. Size values are once, few and many counts, or a class for expanded clones, and some rows have none.

length: 15; V: TRBV6-6; size: few; CDR3: CASSLSDANTGELFF
length: 16; V: TRBV5-1; size: many; CDR3: CASSLSTGTSTDTQYF
length: 16; V: TRBV29-1; size: .; CDR3: CSVVVRGLQVPDTQYF
length: 15; V: TRBV11-2; size: .; CDR3: CASSLISLSTDTQYF
length: 16; V: TRBV4-1; size: many; CDR3: CASSQVRGAVKNIQYF
length: 16; V: TRBV5-1; size: .; CDR3: CASSSWGGYSANEQYF
length: 15; V: TRBV10-2; size: many; CDR3: CATRQGRGGANVLTF
length: 18; V: TRBV23-1; size: few; CDR3: CASSQSSAARTNTGELFF
length: 14; V: TRBV3-1; size: .; CDR3: CASSQEARSGEQFF
length: 12; V: TRBV12-3/TRBV12-4; size: few; CDR3: CASSSTGNTIYF
length: 15; V: TRBV10-3; size: .; CDR3: CAISGDYPNTGELFF
length: 14; V: TRBV28; size: few; CDR3: CASWSAASSYEQYF
length: 13; V: TRBV18; size: .; CDR3: CTSSLAQTYEQYF
length: 15; V: TRBV10-3; size: many; CDR3: CAISISRVDNSPLHF
length: 20; V: TRBV20-1; size: few; CDR3: CSARGRLAGVHSQITDTQYF
length: 11; V: TRBV29-1; size: .; CDR3: CSVDVRETQYF
length: 14; V: TRBV12-3/TRBV12-4; size: few; CDR3: CASSLGGRYSPLHF
length: 13; V: TRBV12-3/TRBV12-4; size: many; CDR3: CASGVGYNQPQHF
length: 13; V: TRBV29-1; size: few; CDR3: CSVDAGGTDTQYF
length: 13; V: TRBV15; size: many; CDR3: CATSSTGNTEAFF
length: 13; V: TRBV11-2; size: many; CDR3: CASSSIRLGELFF
length: 15; V: TRBV29-1; size: .; CDR3: CSVERQGVWYNEQFF
length: 16; V: TRBV7-3; size: .; CDR3: CASSTGLAGGDNEQFF
length: 13; V: TRBV29-1; size: few; CDR3: CSVGGQPLYEQYF
length: 13; V: TRBV12-3/TRBV12-4; size: few; CDR3: CASSFPKNTEAFF
length: 15; V: TRBV11-3; size: many; CDR3: CASGSSRDRVNEQYF
length: 13; V: TRBV5-6; size: .; CDR3: CASSLILNTEAFF
length: 13; V: TRBV7-6; size: few; CDR3: CASSLDGLYGYTF